This entry describes one T cell receptor beta chain. This sample stems from a study of T cells after somatic rescue of genetic block. Using immunoSEQ multiplex PCR, the repertoire was profiled, and TCRdb retains in-frame clones only, with some absent. The sample lists 110,000 or so clones, under 95% seen once, with around 1.5% in the top ten. The sequence came from a woman under 30. Sequencing was performed on peripheral blood mononuclear cells (PBMCs).

This chain's CDR3 is CASSSVGGLYGYTF. The CDR3 DNA follows: TGTGCCAGCAGCTCGGTGGGGGGGCTCTATGGCTACACCTTC. V and J are TRBV11-2 and TRBJ1-2, with D possibly being TRBD1 (6 bases). Germline-derived CDR1 and CDR2 are SGHAT and FQNNGV. Deletions cut 4 bases from V and 4 bases from J, with 13 bases between. The CDR3 totals 14 residues.